This T cell receptor beta chain stems from a study of T cells in Graves' hyperthyroidism and ophthalmopathy. The study's findings and limits: The authors' 13 V-J model separated ophthalmopathy from stable hyperthyroidism. Ophthalmopathy got predicted by the model a median around six months before its onset.

This clonotype was picked up many times. Its antigen is undetermined. Amplified regions were TCR beta CDR3 sequences from RNA transcripts. A set of HTBI primers served as the primers for a first-round RT-PCR of the TCR CDR3. MiXCR, run by TCRdb on the multiplex PCR reads, gives a single entry per CDR3 protein. The sample carries over 300,000 distinct CDR3 sequences, approximately 13% recorded once. Trimming shortened V by 7 bases and J by 8 bases, and 15 bases separated the two germline ends. The CDR3 is 13 residues long. The PBMCs were sourced from fresh peripheral blood (more than 8.5 ml). The sequence came from a woman aged 55-70 years with Graves' hyperthyroidism. The sequenced sample was blood. This rearrangement joins TRBV12-3 or TRBV12-4 to TRBJ2-1, with D possibly being TRBD1 or TRBD2 (7 bases each). CDR3 in amino acids: CASIRQGGDEQFF. For the CDR3, the DNA is TGTGCCAGCATTAGACAGGGAGGGGATGAGCAGTTCTTC.